The 3 T cell receptor beta chains given below trace back to one sample, sequenced in a study of T cells after posttransplantation cyclophosphamide. A marrow graft followed busulfan-fludarabine conditioning, with cyclophosphamide on days +3 and +4. Measured with immunoSEQ multiplex PCR; TCRdb has only the in-frame clones, and not every one. The repertoire consists of roughly 8,000 clones, none detected only once. The sequencing used PBMCs, collected after allogeneic stem cell transplant with posttransplant cyclophosphamide. Every receptor here comes from a female patient aged 50-59 years who received an allogeneic stem cell transplant from a related donor, was CMV-positive, and had no GVHD. Among the T cells, some may be from the graft donor.

Ten or more counts support this clone. The chain links TRBV4-1 to TRBJ2-7; weak D call: TRBD1 (5 bases). The CDR3 runs to 15 residues. Germline V gene sequence: CDR1 MGHRA, CDR2 YSYEKL. Between the trimmed V and J ends, which lost 1 base and 7 bases, there was a span of 17 bases. DNA of the CDR3: TGCGCCAGCAGCCAAGCCGACAGTACCCCCTTGGAGCAGTACTTC. It specifies CASSQADSTPLEQYF.

Within the sample, this clone is medium-sized (0.01 to 0.1%). The V gene is TRBV28, the J gene TRBJ2-7; a weak D match, TRBD2 (5 bases). Germline CDR1 and CDR2: MDHEN and SYDVKM. Trimming took off 7 bases at V and 5 bases at J, with 6 bases between the two ends. This CDR3 region has 10 residues. CDR3 in amino acids: CASTGDEQYF. CDR3 bases: TGTGCCAGCACCGGGGACGAGCAGTACTTC.

This clone has a count of ten or more. The V call is TRBV4-2, the J call TRBJ1-1; D is unresolved. Trimming shortened V by 0 bases and J by 6 bases, and 11 bases separated the two germline ends. CDR3 length: 14 residues. CDR1 and CDR2 (germline): LGHNA, YNFKEQ. CDR3 coding DNA: TGTGCCAGCAGCCAAGATGGGCCTATCGCTGAAGCTTTCTTT. The encoded protein is CASSQDGPIAEAFF.